Each of the 26 T cell receptor beta chains below was sequenced from the same sample in a study of blood T cell repertoires in COVID-19. TCRdb keeps only in-frame clones here, not all; method: immunoSEQ multiplex PCR. Here the sample spans about 48,000 clones, about nine tenths being singletons. The sample comprised peripheral blood. Every receptor here comes from a woman of 80 years or more with COVID-19, enrolled during active disease.

This chain links TRBV4-2 with TRBJ2-1; perhaps TRBD2 as D (6 bases). Germline loops: CDR1 LGHNA, CDR2 YNFKEQ. V was cut by 4 bases and J by 5 bases, with 12 bases left in between. CDR3 size: 14 residues. CDR3 bases: TGTGCCAGCAGCCTCCGGGAGTGGGACAATGAGCAGTTCTTC. Protein sequence: CASSLREWDNEQFF.

This clone turned up a few times. The chain links TRBV20-1 to TRBJ1-4, with TRBD1 matching over 8 bases. Germline CDR1 DFQATT, CDR2 SNEGSKA (reference sequence). The length of the CDR3 is 16 residues. J gave up 7 bases and V 3 bases, and 13 bases lay outside the gene matches. The CDR3 loop is CSASLQAGGSGEKLFF. The CDR3 nucleotides are TGCAGTGCTAGTTTACAGGCAGGGGGCAGTGGTGAAAAACTGTTTTTT.

This clone appeared a few times. This sequence joins TRBV2 and TRBJ2-3; tentative D call: TRBD1 (6 bases). Deletions cut 6 bases from V and 3 bases from J, with 10 bases between. The CDR3 contains 13 residues. Germline assignment: CDR1 SNHLY and CDR2 FYNNEI. CDR3 loop: CASSHRETDTQYF. The CDR3 region has the DNA TGTGCCAGCAGCCACAGGGAAACAGATACGCAGTATTTT. The whole variable domain, remainder taken from reference TRBV2 and TRBJ2-3, is EPEVTQTPSHQVTQMGQEVILRCVPISNHLYFYWYRQILGQKVEFLVSFYNNEISEKSEIFDDQFSVERPDGSNFTLKIRSTKLEDSAMYFCASSHRETDTQYFGPGTRLTVL.

This clone was counted a single time. V is TRBV15 and J is TRBJ1-3; D not certain. Germline CDR1 LNHNV, CDR2 YYDKDF (reference sequence). V shed 8 bases and J shed 0 bases, with 17 bases lying between them. The CDR3 extends over 16 amino acids. The CDR3 coding sequence is TGTGCCACCCGCCCGACGGGGTTGAGCTCTGGAAACACCATATATTTT. Its translation: CATRPTGLSSGNTIYF.

The rearrangement links TRBV3-1 (or the pseudogene TRBV3-2) to TRBJ1-2; 7 bases align to TRBD1. The CDR3 covers 13 residues. With 7 bases clipped from V and 4 bases from J, the junction kept 6 bases outside the gene matches. Germline loops: CDR1 LGHDT, CDR2 YNNKEL (reference sequence). The DNA of the CDR3 is TGTGCCAGCAACCGACAGGGACTCTATGGCTACACCTTC. It specifies CASNRQGLYGYTF.

The CDR3 region has the DNA TGTGCCAGCACCCTGACGGGACAGGGGGTACAGCCCCAGCATTTT. Translating gives CASTLTGQGVQPQHF. The genes are TRBV28 and TRBJ1-5; 11 nucleotides agree with TRBD1. The CDR3 loop spans 15 amino acids. CDR1 and CDR2 from the germline V gene are MDHEN and SYDVKM. With V trimmed by 7 bases and J by 7 bases, 9 bases remained unmatched.

The chain carries TRBV6-6 and TRBJ2-2; 7 bases align to TRBD1. Trimming cost V 6 bases and J 0 bases; bases outside gene matches: 4. CDR1 and CDR2 (germline): MNHNY, SVGAGI (reference sequence). The CDR3 totals 15 residues. In nucleotides, the CDR3 is TGTGCCAGCAGCTCCGGGACAGCGAACACCGGGGAGCTGTTTTTT. Protein: CASSSGTANTGELFF.

The chain carries TRBV30 and TRBJ1-5; TRBD1 agrees at 7 bases. V gave up 1 base and J gave up 4 bases; unmatched junction bases: 7. Germline V gives CDR1 GTSNPN, CDR2 SVGIG (reference sequence). This CDR3 is 15 amino acids long. CDR3 amino acids: CAWSGGQTKNQPQHF. The CDR3 DNA follows: TGTGCCTGGAGTGGGGGACAGACGAAAAATCAGCCCCAGCATTTT.

This clone has just one count. The gene calls are TRBV20-1 and TRBJ2-5, with 9 bases fitting TRBD2. CDR3 size: 14 residues. The J segment lost 4 bases and the V segment lost 3 bases, leaving 6 bases of the junction unmatched. Germline V gene lookup returns CDR1 DFQATT and CDR2 SNEGSKA (reference sequence). CDR3 loop: CSASDKTSGETQYF. The CDR3 DNA is TGCAGTGCTAGTGACAAGACTAGCGGAGAGACCCAGTACTTC.

V usage is TRBV29-1 and J usage is TRBJ1-4, with 7 bases lining up with TRBD1. The CDR3 covers 14 residues. Germline-derived CDR1 and CDR2 are SQVTM and ANQGSEA. Germline trimming cut 6 bases from V and 3 bases from J; bases unmatched to any gene: 7. The CDR3 DNA sequence: TGCAGCGTACGAAGGGGGCCGGCTAATGAAAAACTGTTTTTT. Translation: CSVRRGPANEKLFF.

This clone was recorded only once. This chain connects TRBV7-3 to TRBJ2-1, with TRBD1 identical over 7 bases. This CDR3 spans 13 amino acids. Trimming removed 4 bases from V and 5 bases from J; junction bases left unmatched: 2. Germline V gives CDR1 SGHTA, CDR2 FQGTGA. CDR3: CASSSGQDNEQFF. The CDR3 DNA is TGTGCCAGCAGCTCTGGACAGGACAATGAGCAGTTCTTC.

A single count supports this clone. CDR3 sequence reads: CASSVRQGPVAQFF. The CDR3, as DNA: TGTGCCAGCAGCGTCAGGCAGGGGCCGGTGGCGCAGTTCTTC. The chain uses TRBV5-4 and TRBJ2-1, with a weak D call TRBD1 (6 bases). The germline gives CDR1 SGHNT, CDR2 YYREEE (reference sequence). Between the trimmed V and J ends, which lost 4 bases and 12 bases, there was a span of 20 bases. The CDR3 consists of 14 residues.

The J gene is TRBJ2-7, the V gene TRBV3-1 (or the pseudogene TRBV3-2), with TRBD2 identical over 12 bases. This CDR3 comprises 15 residues. Germline trimming cut 4 bases from V and 3 bases from J; bases unmatched to any gene: 4. CDR1 is LGHDT and CDR2 is YNNKEL in the germline V gene (reference sequence). CDR3 nucleotides: TGTGCCAGCAGCCCCCTAGCGGGAGGGGTCTACGAGCAGTACTTC. Its translation is CASSPLAGGVYEQYF.

In its sample, this clone was seen a few times. The chain combines TRBV6-4 with TRBJ1-2; 9 bases map to TRBD1. V lost 2 bases to trimming and J lost 2 bases; unmatched junction nucleotides: 0. Germline V lookup: CDR1 MRHNA, CDR2 SNTAGT. This CDR3 is built from 14 residues. CDR3 in amino acids: CASSDTGGNYGYTF. Here the CDR3 DNA reads TGTGCCAGCAGTGACACAGGGGGCAACTATGGCTACACCTTC.

J is TRBJ2-1 and V is TRBV7-8; perhaps TRBD1 as D (5 bases). The CDR3 totals 12 residues. The germline V gene has CDR1 SGHVS and CDR2 FQNEAQ. Trimming left V 5 bases short and J 13 bases short, with 15 bases between. The CDR3 loop reads CASSLDRETQFF. In DNA form, the CDR3 reads TGTGCCAGCAGCCTCGACAGAGAGACCCAGTTCTTC.

The V gene is TRBV11-3, the J gene TRBJ2-5, with D maybe TRBD2 (6 bases). CDR1 and CDR2 from the germline V gene are SGHNT and YENEEA. This CDR3 has 16 residues. The V end lost 0 bases, the J end lost 1 base, and 12 bases lay between the germline ends. The CDR3 DNA is TGTGCCAGCAGCTTAGATGGAGGGAAGGGCCAAGAGACCCAGTACTTC. It yields the protein CASSLDGGKGQETQYF.

Turning to this clone: Compared with germline, one end of the junction differs, possibly owing to a read error. The V and J genes are TRBV18 and TRBJ1-3, with 10 bases identical to TRBD1. The CDR3 has 16 residues. Looked up from germline, CDR1 is KGHSH and CDR2 is LQKENI. The CDR3 region has the DNA TGTGCCAGCTCGCCACTTGGGAGACAGGGGGCGAACACCATATATTTT. Amino acids: CASSPLGRQGANTIYF.

This rearrangement joins TRBV5-1 to TRBJ1-1, with D unclear. The germline V gene encodes CDR1 SGHRS and CDR2 YFSETQ. The CDR3 is 16 amino acids. The V and J ends lost 4 bases and 0 bases respectively, with 16 bases between them. The chain's CDR3 is CASSRGHGPMNTEAFF. In nucleotides, the CDR3 is TGCGCCAGCAGCCGAGGTCATGGTCCCATGAACACTGAAGCTTTCTTT.

The rearrangement joins TRBV2 to TRBJ1-5, with 11 bases matching TRBD1. Germline lookup yields CDR1 SNHLY and CDR2 FYNNEI. CDR3 length: 15 amino acids. Trimming removed 6 bases from V and 6 bases from J; junction bases left unmatched: 7. The DNA for the CDR3 is TGTGCCAGCAGGGGACAGGGGGGGCCCGGTCAGCCCCAGCATTTT. It encodes CASRGQGGPGQPQHF.

This chain uses TRBV3-1 (or the pseudogene TRBV3-2) with TRBJ1-1, with 7 bases aligning to TRBD1. The length of the CDR3 is 15 residues. With 4 bases clipped from V and 4 bases from J, the junction kept 9 bases outside the gene matches. Per the germline V gene, CDR1 is LGHDT and CDR2 is YNNKEL (reference sequence). CDR3: CASSPRQGTSTEAFF. DNA for the CDR3: TGTGCCAGCAGCCCACGACAGGGAACGTCCACTGAAGCTTTCTTT.

The chain couples TRBV5-4 to TRBJ1-1; weak D call: TRBD1 (6 bases). The germline V gene has CDR1 SGHNT and CDR2 YYREEE (reference sequence). The CDR3 spans 15 residues. V dropped 3 bases and J dropped 1 base, with 13 bases sitting between them. Here the CDR3 DNA reads TGTGCCAGCAGCTCCGGACAGATTCCGAACACTGAAGCTTTCTTT. This encodes CASSSGQIPNTEAFF.

This clone was recorded a few times. V and J are TRBV5-1 and TRBJ2-2; possibly TRBD2 for D (5 bases). The CDR3 loop spans 15 amino acids. CDR1 is SGHRS, CDR2 YFSETQ, per germline. Trimming shortened V by 2 bases and J by 6 bases, and 14 bases separated the two germline ends. CDR3 nucleotides: TGCGCCAGCAGCTTAAGCGGAGGATGGGCCGGGGAGCTGTTTTTT. Its translation: CASSLSGGWAGELFF. Complete variable domain (other parts from reference TRBV5-1 and TRBJ2-2): KAGVTQTPRYLIKTRGQQVTLSCSPISGHRSVSWYQQTPGQGLQFLFEYFSETQRNKGNFPGRFSGRQFSNSRSEMNVSTLELGDSALYLCASSLSGGWAGELFFGEGSRLTVL.

V usage is TRBV2 and J usage is TRBJ2-5, with 8 nucleotides matching TRBD2. The CDR3 is 14 residues long. The V segment lost 5 bases and the J segment 1 base; nucleotides outside the gene matches: 3. The germline V gene encodes CDR1 SNHLY and CDR2 FYNNEI. The CDR3 DNA reads as TGTGCCAGCAGTAATAGCGGGGCCCAAGAGACCCAGTACTTC. Its protein product is CASSNSGAQETQYF.

The chain couples TRBV7-9 to TRBJ1-1; perhaps TRBD1 as D (5 bases). CDR1 and CDR2 from the germline V gene are SEHNR and FQNEAQ (reference sequence). With 0 bases removed from V and 4 bases from J, the gap between germline ends came to 9 bases. The CDR3 has 14 amino acids. CDR3 bases: TGTGCCAGCAGCTTAGCGGGGGGTGGCACTGAAGCTTTCTTT. Residues: CASSLAGGGTEAFF.

Here the CDR3 reads CASSLSSGTGGFWGYTF. The CDR3 DNA sequence: TGTGCCAGCAGCTTGTCGTCCGGGACAGGGGGCTTTTGGGGCTACACCTTC. The genes are TRBV7-6 and TRBJ1-2, with 12 bases matching TRBD1. Unmatched junction bases numbered 13, after V lost 3 bases and J lost 8 bases. This CDR3 spans 17 amino acids. Germline assignment: CDR1 SGHVS and CDR2 FNYEAQ.

As regards this clone: This specimen includes other DNA sequences encoding the same CDR3. The chain is built from TRBV30 and TRBJ1-5, with TRBD1 matching 9 bases. Trimming removed 5 bases from V and 5 bases from J; junction bases left unmatched: 4. The CDR3 totals 13 residues. Germline loops: CDR1 GTSNPN, CDR2 SVGIG (reference sequence). The CDR3 nucleotides are TGTGCCTGGGCCAGACAGGGGGATCAGCCCCAGCATTTT. As protein: CAWARQGDQPQHF.